This T cell receptor beta chain came from a study of PD-L1 blockade in urothelial cancer. Study information: Twenty-five of 29 patients were males with bladder-origin urothelial cancer. Counts from blood samples showed a median of 141,255 T cells.

Germline CDR1 is SGDLS and CDR2 is YYNGEE. V shed 4 bases and J shed 1 base, with 14 bases lying between them. The CDR3 loop spans 15 amino acids. As to time point: peripheral blood 6 weeks after treatment start. For each patient, 1 to 8 samples were obtained, pretreatment and on-treatment. Spiking each PCR with synthetic TCR analog templates was performed. The repertoire was sequenced with immunoSEQ multiplex PCR; TCRdb's copy has only in-frame clones and lacks some. The sample records some 120,000 clones, approximately 90% being singletons. The material sequenced was PBMCs, taken around atezolizumab (anti-PD-L1) treatment. V and J are TRBV9 and TRBJ1-1, with D tentatively TRBD1 (6 bases). The sequence was obtained from a man aged 60 to 69 with urothelial cancer. This chain's CDR3 is CASSPRTAWNTEAFF. The CDR3 DNA is TGTGCCAGCAGCCCCCGGACAGCCTGGAACACTGAAGCTTTCTTT.